The 8 T cell receptor beta chains given below trace back to one sample, sequenced in a study of CD8 T cells in ankylosing spondylitis. Each CDR3 protein gets one entry after TCRdb re-called the 5' RACE reads with MiXCR. The repertoire holds some 37,000 distinct CDR3 sequences, around 15% seen once, with approximately 32% in the top ten. Input material: synovial fluid, either unsorted or a sorted T cell fraction (not recorded which). The receptors originated from a male donor with ankylosing spondylitis.

The rearrangement joins TRBV5-6 to TRBJ2-5; D might be TRBD2 (6 bases). This CDR3 region has 13 residues. From germline, CDR1 is SGHDT and CDR2 YYEEEE. Trimming removed 4 bases from V and 4 bases from J, with 11 bases in between. Here the CDR3 reads CASSLGEAETQYF. The CDR3 DNA reads TGTGCCAGCAGCCTCGGGGAGGCAGAGACCCAGTACTTC.

Many counts were recorded for this clonotype. CDR3 bases: TGCGCCAGCAGCCAAGAGGTACAGAACTCTGGAAACACCATATATTTT. Translating it yields CASSQEVQNSGNTIYF. The genes are TRBV4-1 and TRBJ1-3, with unresolved D. Trimming shortened V by 0 bases and J by 0 bases, and 9 bases separated the two germline ends. The germline gives CDR1 MGHRA, CDR2 YSYEKL. CDR3 length equals 16 residues.

This clonotype was counted only a few times. The V gene is TRBV6-5, the J gene TRBJ2-7, with no clear D. This CDR3 region has 13 residues. In germline, CDR1 is MNHEY, CDR2 SVGAGI. V gave up 0 bases and J gave up 3 bases, with 6 bases separating them. The CDR3 bases are TGTGCCAGCAGTTACTCTCCCTTCTACGAGCAGTACTTC. Protein product: CASSYSPFYEQYF.

This clonotype showed up many times. J is TRBJ2-1 and V is TRBV29-1, with 7 bases lining up with TRBD2. V lost 5 bases and J lost 7; bases outside the gene matches: 26. Germline CDR1 and CDR2: SQVTM and ANQGSEA. The CDR3 runs to 19 residues. The CDR3 DNA follows: TGCAGCGTTTTTGATTCGGTCTTCCTAACTAGCGTAGGAGTAAATGAGCAGTTCTTC. Amino acid sequence: CSVFDSVFLTSVGVNEQFF.

This clonotype was picked up a small number of times. The chain recombines TRBV2 with TRBJ2-1; a possible D gene is TRBD2 (5 bases). The germline V and J ends were trimmed by 4 bases and 9 bases, with 13 bases remaining between them. CDR1 is SNHLY, CDR2 FYNNEI, per germline. CDR3 size: 13 residues. This CDR3 reads CASSARERVEQFF. In DNA, the CDR3 is TGTGCCAGCAGTGCCCGAGAGAGGGTTGAGCAGTTCTTC. The entire variable domain, with the rest obtained from reference TRBV2 and TRBJ2-1, is as follows: EPEVTQTPSHQVTQMGQEVILRCVPISNHLYFYWYRQILGQKVEFLVSFYNNEISEKSEIFDDQFSVERPDGSNFTLKIRSTKLEDSAMYFCASSARERVEQFFGPGTRLTVL.

The genes are TRBV11-2 and TRBJ1-2; unclear D gene. Between the trimmed V and J ends, which lost 3 bases and 8 bases, there was a span of 13 bases. Looked up from germline, CDR1 is SGHAT and CDR2 is FQNNGV. This CDR3 contains 13 residues. CDR3 sequence: CASSFVPLGGYTF. CDR3 sequence (DNA): TGTGCCAGCAGCTTTGTCCCTCTGGGGGGCTACACCTTC.

This clonotype was counted between two and nine times. J is TRBJ2-3 and V is TRBV7-9; D unclear. The CDR3 runs 15 residues. The V gene lost 1 base and the J gene lost 6 bases, with 14 bases spanning the gap. Per germline, CDR1 SEHNR and CDR2 FQNEAQ (reference sequence). As DNA, the CDR3 is TGTGCCAGCAGCTTAGGGGCCACTTTGGGGGATACGCAGTATTTT. Its translation: CASSLGATLGDTQYF.

This clonotype was seen only a few times. The chain recombines TRBV4-1 with TRBJ2-7, with a weak D call TRBD1 (5 bases). This CDR3 is 14 amino acids long. The V gene's germline CDR1 is MGHRA and CDR2 YSYEKL. V lost 2 bases and J lost 2, with 10 bases in between. In nucleotides, the CDR3 is TGCGCCAGCAGCCAAATGCCCAGGGCCTACGAGCAGTACTTC. It is translated as CASSQMPRAYEQYF.